The 2 T cell receptor beta chains below all came from one sample that was sequenced in a study of T-cell reconstitution after alpha-beta-depleted transplantation in children. Molecular barcoding with unique molecular identifiers was used for the TCRbeta library. A single record per CDR3 protein comes from TCRdb applying MiXCR to the PCR reads. Here the sample spans about 400,000 distinct CDR3 sequences, less than 15% being singletons. The specimen was PBMCs, collected from the stem cell graft. These TCRs come from a human donor who donated a stem cell graft to a child with Fanconi anemia.

The chain has TRBV12-3 or TRBV12-4 and TRBJ1-1; 9 nucleotides match TRBD1. The CDR3 covers 14 residues. The J segment lost 3 bases and the V segment lost 6 bases, leaving 5 bases of the junction unmatched. The CDR3 DNA reads as TGTGCCAGCAGATTACAGGGGGCGCACACTGAAGCTTTCTTT. Its translation is CASRLQGAHTEAFF.

The gene calls are TRBV18 and TRBJ2-3; D remains unclear. Looked up from germline, CDR1 is KGHSH and CDR2 is LQKENI. The length of the CDR3 is 16 residues. Trimming took off 7 bases at V and 1 base at J, with 18 bases between the two ends. This CDR3 is CASLESLFQGTDTQYF. CDR3 in DNA: TGTGCCAGCTTGGAATCCCTTTTTCAGGGCACAGATACGCAGTATTTT.